This T cell receptor beta chain was sequenced for a study of molecular identifiers for immune sequencing clone quantification. TCRdb analysed the PCR reads with MiXCR anew, one entry per CDR3 protein. This sample has more than 450,000 distinct CDR3 sequences, with roughly a fifth found just once. This clonotype was seen ten or more times. Looked up from germline, CDR1 is MNHEY and CDR2 is SVGAGI. CDR3 length: 17 residues. Trimming stripped 5 bases from V and 0 bases from J, with 17 bases between. Sequenced material: naive CD8+ T cells from blood, with Jurkat cell RNA spiked in. Subset of the sample: FACS-sorted CD8+CD4-CCR7+CD45RA+ naive T cells. The J gene is TRBJ2-1, the V gene TRBV6-5; a possible D gene is TRBD2 (5 bases). This clonotype originated in a human donor in good health. Some libraries in this study had Jurkat cell RNA spiked in. In nucleotides, the CDR3 is TGTGCCAGCAGTAAAAACCAATTCACTAGCTCCTACAATGAGCAGTTCTTC. Its protein product is CASSKNQFTSSYNEQFF.